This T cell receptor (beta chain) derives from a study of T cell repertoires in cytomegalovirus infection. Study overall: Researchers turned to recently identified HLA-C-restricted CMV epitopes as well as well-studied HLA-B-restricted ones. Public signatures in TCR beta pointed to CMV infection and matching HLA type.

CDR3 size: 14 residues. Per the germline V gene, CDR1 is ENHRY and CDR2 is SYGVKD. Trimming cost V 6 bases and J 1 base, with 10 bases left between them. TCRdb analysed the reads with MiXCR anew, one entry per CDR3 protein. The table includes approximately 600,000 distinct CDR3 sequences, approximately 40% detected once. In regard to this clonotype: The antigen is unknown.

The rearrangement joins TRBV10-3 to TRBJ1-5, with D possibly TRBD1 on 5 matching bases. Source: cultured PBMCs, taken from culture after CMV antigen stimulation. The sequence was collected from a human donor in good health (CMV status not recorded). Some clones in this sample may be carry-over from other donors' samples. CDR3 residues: CAISPDMSNQPQHF. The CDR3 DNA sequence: TGTGCCATCAGCCCGGACATGAGCAATCAGCCCCAGCATTTT.